The source of this TCR beta chain is a study of T cell responses to AZD1222 COVID-19 vaccine (dated by TCRdb to 2020 to 2022). About the investigation overall: A total of 233 trial participants underwent TCR sequencing, of whom 200 to 220 received two doses of AZD1222 and about 26 received two doses of the MenACWY control vaccine. Trial participants were enrolled by age into 18-55, 56-69 and 70-plus year subgroups, with approximately 160, 26 and 62 TCR-sequenced participants respectively. What the research found in general, with its limitations: Because no day 14 peak-response samples were available, repertoires were characterized only after the peak T cell response. A significant rise in spike-specific TCR breadth and depth was observed after two AZD1222 doses relative to day 0 and relative to MenACWY recipients. Nearly half of unique spike-specific TCRs reportedly recognized epitopes outside regions mutated in the B.1.351 and B.1.1.7 variants. CD4 TCRs associated with the vaccine covered the entire spike protein, and the dominant responses were in regions 160-218 and 743-854. The 56-69-year group was small, and its depth increase did not reach significance, likely because of low power. Conclusions about previously exposed vaccinees were limited because only 6 or 7 AZD1222 recipients were SARS-CoV-2 seropositive at baseline. Participants were mostly white British, with more females than males. The authors suggested clonal diversity may have been underestimated.

In the paper's terms, the time point label means: about 28 days (+/-7) after the second vaccine dose. AZD1222 recipients whose second dose came at about 4 weeks and those whose second dose came at about 12 weeks were combined into one group, since spike-specific TCR depth and breadth did not differ between the two schedules. Vaccinee samples were obtained from the UK trials COV001 and COV002, which included a single-blind randomized controlled phase 2/3 trial of AZD1222 (ChAdOx1 nCoV-19) in healthy adults. For TCRbeta chain sequencing, PBMC samples from trial participants were taken at day 0 and at day 28 after the second dose. In regard to this clone: It lacks a known antigen. Base quality data are lacking; no much larger clone is found one base away.

Reading from cysteine to phenylalanine, the CDR3 counts 13 amino acids. CDR3 DNA is the only sequence kept; it has 39 bases, read in frame from the first base. The junction shows trimming of 5 bases on V and 5 bases on J, plus 11 bases between the germline ends. For CDR1 and CDR2, the germline V gene lists SGHAT and FQNNGV. The CDR3 regions of human TCRbeta chains were analyzed by immunosequencing. As for the authors' bioinformatics: TCRs in the repertoires were compared against a reference library of SARS-CoV-2-specific TCRs that had been generated with the MIRA antigen-specificity platform. Breadth meant the fraction of unique TCRs that were SARS-CoV-2-associated, whereas depth meant the fraction of total T cells that were SARS-CoV-2-associated. Each spike-specific TCR was assigned to its reactive spike region and to a CD4 or CD8 class using the MIRA data. Log10-transformed breadth and depth values were compared by one-way ANOVA with Sidak's multiple comparisons tests. TCRdb retrieved this table from immuneACCESS and kept in-frame rearrangements only. Not all clones are present; in checked studies, unresolved V genes account for under half, and no reason is known for the remainder. The V and J calls and clone size come from that table; D and trimming were worked out from the DNA. A total of about 100,000 clones appear in this sample, 80% to 95% of them only once. Just over 8% of the sample lies in the top ten.

The clonotype comes from an adult who received the AZD1222 COVID-19 vaccine. Here the chain combines TRBV11-2 and TRBJ2-3; the D segment cannot be called with confidence. Sequenced here: peripheral blood, sampled 28 days after the second AZD1222 dose. The CDR3 region: CASSRSEIDTQYF. The nucleotide sequence reads TGTGCCAGCAGCCGCTCAGAGATAGATACGCAGTATTTT.